The TCR beta chain described here comes from a study of graft-versus-host responses after intestinal transplantation. Overall study context: Transplant types were multivisceral, liver-intestinal, or isolated intestinal.

On this clone: Its specificity is unknown.

TCRdb's copy holds only in-frame clones and misses some; the assay was immunoSEQ multiplex PCR. In the table there are fewer than 120,000 clones, about 94% of which are singletons. The source material was unstimulated CD8+ T cells sorted from spleen or lymph node cells, sampled before intestinal transplant. This receptor was taken from a human donor who received an intestinal transplant.

This chain's CDR3 is CASSETGEANTEAFF. The CDR3 nucleotides are TGTGCCAGCAGTGAGACAGGGGAGGCGAACACTGAAGCTTTCTTT. The J gene is TRBJ1-1, the V gene TRBV7-9; 8 bases match TRBD1. The CDR3 runs 15 residues. The junction had 7 bases not matched to a gene; V was cut back by 6 bases and J by 1 base. In germline, CDR1 is SEHNR, CDR2 FQNEAQ (reference sequence).